Presented here are 18 T cell receptor beta chains from one specimen sequenced in a study of shared clonotypes between healthy human individuals. TCRdb's table, derived via immunoSEQ multiplex PCR, lists solely in-frame clones and lacks some. The sample includes around 2.3 million clones, approximately 94% of them seen just once. What was sequenced was naive CD4+ T cells sorted from blood. Specified subset: CD45RA+ positively selected. These receptors came from a man younger than 35 in good health.

On this clone itself: Distinct nucleotide sequences in the sample also encode this CDR3. The chain joins TRBV6-5 to TRBJ2-3; 10 bases line up with TRBD2. Germline trimming cut 5 bases from V and 1 base from J; bases unmatched to any gene: 3. Germline V gives CDR1 MNHEY, CDR2 SVGAGI. The CDR3 contains 15 residues. The CDR3 DNA sequence: TGTGCCAGCAGTCACGGGACTAGCGGCACAGATACGCAGTATTTT. Translation gives CASSHGTSGTDTQYF.

This clone appeared a single time. The chain couples TRBV4-1 to TRBJ1-6; TRBD1 agrees at 7 bases. CDR1 and CDR2 from the germline V gene are MGHRA and YSYEKL. With V trimmed by 4 bases and J by 5 bases, 5 bases remained unmatched. The CDR3 has 15 amino acids. CDR3 region: CASSRGTVDNSPLHF. CDR3 bases: TGCGCCAGCAGCCGTGGGACAGTCGATAATTCACCCCTCCACTTT.

CDR3 residues: CASSPRDRGTDTQYF. As DNA, the CDR3 is TGTGCCAGCAGCCCCCGGGACAGAGGCACAGATACGCAGTATTTT. V gene TRBV11-3 combines with J gene TRBJ2-3; 7 nucleotides align to TRBD1. The CDR3 is 15 residues long. The V gene end was trimmed by 5 bases and the J gene end by 1 base; junction bases not matched to a gene: 6. Germline V gene sequence: CDR1 SGHNT, CDR2 YENEEA. Variable domain in full (rest from reference TRBV11-3 and TRBJ2-3): EAGVVQSPRYKIIEKKQPVAFWCNPISGHNTLYWYLQNLGQGPELLIRYENEEAVDDSQLPKDRFSAERLKGVDSTLKIQPAELGDSAVYLCASSPRDRGTDTQYFGPGTRLTVL.

This chain links TRBV28 with TRBJ1-5, with 7 bases identical to TRBD1. Germline V lookup: CDR1 MDHEN, CDR2 SYDVKM. CDR3 length equals 16 residues. Trimming took 4 bases from V and 6 from J; bases not matched to a gene: 12. The CDR3 DNA reads TGTGCCAGCAGTTCCCGGGACAGAGGTGTTTTTCAGCCCCAGCATTTT. Protein product: CASSSRDRGVFQPQHF.

This clone was counted once. The genes are TRBV27 and TRBJ2-3; D is tentatively TRBD1 or TRBD2 (5 bases each). The length of the CDR3 is 16 residues. V was shortened by 5 bases and J by 0 bases, with 15 bases between the two germline ends. Germline lookup yields CDR1 MNHEY and CDR2 SMNVEV (reference sequence). The CDR3 coding sequence is TGTGCCAGCAGTCCCTATTGGGGGTTTAGCACAGATACGCAGTATTTT. Encoded protein: CASSPYWGFSTDTQYF.

This chain uses TRBV6-1 with TRBJ2-7, with TRBD2 matching over 11 bases. V was pared by 5 bases and J by 4 bases, with 4 bases of the junction left unmatched. Per the germline V gene, CDR1 is MNHNS and CDR2 is SASEGT. The CDR3 consists of 14 residues. The CDR3 region has the DNA TGTGCCAGCAGTCCGACTAGCGGGGCATACGAGCAGTACTTC. Translation gives CASSPTSGAYEQYF.

CDR3 loop: CASSFSSGGTGELFF. The CDR3 nucleotides read TGTGCCAGCAGCTTCTCTTCCGGGGGAACCGGGGAGCTGTTTTTT. V usage is TRBV7-9 and J usage is TRBJ2-2; D might be TRBD2 (6 bases). CDR1 SEHNR and CDR2 FQNEAQ come from the germline V gene (reference sequence). CDR3 size: 15 residues. Trimming removed 3 bases from V and 5 bases from J, with 13 bases in between.

Remarks on this clone: The same CDR3 is also encoded by other DNA sequences in this sample. This chain joins TRBV5-1 and TRBJ1-1, with D possibly TRBD1 on 6 matching bases. CDR1 is SGHRS, CDR2 YFSETQ, per germline. This CDR3 region has 15 residues. V dropped 4 bases and J dropped 0 bases, with 13 bases sitting between them. In DNA form, the CDR3 reads TGCGCCAGCAGCCCGGAGGGGGGGCTGAACACTGAAGCTTTCTTT. It encodes CASSPEGGLNTEAFF.

The chain joins TRBV6-6 to TRBJ1-4; a possible D gene is TRBD1 (6 bases). CDR1 is MNHNY, CDR2 SVGAGI, per germline (reference sequence). The CDR3 runs to 14 residues. V was clipped by 8 bases and J by 0 bases, with 10 bases between them. CDR3 sequence: CASGRTATNEKLFF. For the CDR3, the DNA is TGTGCCAGCGGCCGGACAGCAACTAATGAAAAACTGTTTTTT.

The gene calls are TRBV4-1 and TRBJ2-1, with TRBD2 as a possible D gene (6 bases). The CDR3 is 17 residues long. Germline V gives CDR1 MGHRA, CDR2 YSYEKL. Deletions cut 1 base from V and 3 bases from J, with 16 bases between. The CDR3 DNA follows: TGCGCCAGCAGCCAAGGGCGCGTGCGGGGCCTCTACAATGAGCAGTTCTTC. Protein: CASSQGRVRGLYNEQFF.

The gene calls are TRBV6-1 and TRBJ1-1, with 7 bases matching TRBD1. The length of the CDR3 is 14 residues. J was trimmed by 4 bases and V by 7 bases; bases with no gene match: 9. The germline V gene has CDR1 MNHNS and CDR2 SASEGT. The CDR3 loop reads CASTQQGISTEAFF. The CDR3 DNA reads TGTGCCAGCACCCAACAGGGGATTAGCACTGAAGCTTTCTTT.

J is TRBJ2-2 and V is TRBV19, with unresolved D. CDR3 length equals 15 residues. From germline, CDR1 is LNHDA and CDR2 SQIVND (reference sequence). V was cut by 3 bases and J by 1 base, with 9 bases left in between. CDR3 protein: CASSITGLNTGELFF. The CDR3 nucleotides read TGTGCCAGTAGTATTACTGGGTTGAACACCGGGGAGCTGTTTTTT. Variable domain in full (rest from reference TRBV19 and TRBJ2-2): DGGITQSPKYLFRKEGQNVTLSCEQNLNHDAMYWYRQDPGQGLRLIYYSQIVNDFQKGDIAEGYSVSREKKESFPLTVTSAQKNPTAFYLCASSITGLNTGELFFGEGSRLTVL.

This chain connects TRBV5-1 to TRBJ1-4; 7 nucleotides agree with TRBD1. V lost 4 bases, J lost 8 bases, and 5 bases stayed unmatched. This CDR3 spans 13 amino acids. Germline V lookup: CDR1 SGHRS, CDR2 YFSETQ. CDR3 in amino acids: CASSEGAREKLFF. CDR3 DNA: TGCGCCAGCAGCGAGGGGGCGCGGGAAAAACTGTTTTTT.

The chain uses TRBV5-8 and TRBJ2-4, with D hard to call. Germline assignment: CDR1 SGHTS and CDR2 YDEGEE. V was pared by 0 bases and J by 6 bases, with 7 bases between. The CDR3 is 13 residues long. The CDR3 DNA is TGTGCCAGCAGCTTGGGTTTCAGAAACATTCAGTACTTC. It specifies CASSLGFRNIQYF.

A note on this clone: At one end the junction does not follow the germline gene, possibly because of a read error. The rearrangement links TRBV10-1 to TRBJ2-1; 8 bases are shared with TRBD2. Germline CDR1 and CDR2: WNHNN and SYGVQD (reference sequence). The CDR3 length is 13 residues. In DNA form, the CDR3 reads TGCGCCGGCAGCCCCCGGGGGGGCACTGAGCAGTTCTTC. It yields the protein CAGSPRGGTEQFF.

This sequence joins TRBV7-3 and TRBJ2-3, with a tentative D call TRBD2 (5 bases). The CDR3 extends over 14 amino acids. Deletions cut 2 bases from V and 3 bases from J, with 9 bases between. In germline, CDR1 is SGHTA, CDR2 FQGTGA. CDR3 residues: CASSLSAGTDTQYF. CDR3 DNA: TGTGCCAGCAGCTTATCGGCGGGTACAGATACGCAGTATTTT.

V gene TRBV2 combines with J gene TRBJ1-5; D gene uncertain. Trimming pared 1 base from V and 4 bases from J, leaving 11 bases between. This CDR3 has 15 residues. The germline V gene encodes CDR1 SNHLY and CDR2 FYNNEI. The CDR3 DNA follows: TGTGCCAGCAGTGAAGGTTCCCCGCGAAATCAGCCCCAGCATTTT. This codes for CASSEGSPRNQPQHF.

The gene calls are TRBV2 and TRBJ2-5; unclear D gene. The CDR3 has 12 residues. Between the trimmed V and J ends, which lost 4 bases and 5 bases, there was a span of 8 bases. Germline V gene sequence: CDR1 SNHLY, CDR2 FYNNEI. CDR3 amino acids: CASSVKGETQYF. CDR3 DNA: TGTGCCAGCAGTGTGAAAGGGGAGACCCAGTACTTC.